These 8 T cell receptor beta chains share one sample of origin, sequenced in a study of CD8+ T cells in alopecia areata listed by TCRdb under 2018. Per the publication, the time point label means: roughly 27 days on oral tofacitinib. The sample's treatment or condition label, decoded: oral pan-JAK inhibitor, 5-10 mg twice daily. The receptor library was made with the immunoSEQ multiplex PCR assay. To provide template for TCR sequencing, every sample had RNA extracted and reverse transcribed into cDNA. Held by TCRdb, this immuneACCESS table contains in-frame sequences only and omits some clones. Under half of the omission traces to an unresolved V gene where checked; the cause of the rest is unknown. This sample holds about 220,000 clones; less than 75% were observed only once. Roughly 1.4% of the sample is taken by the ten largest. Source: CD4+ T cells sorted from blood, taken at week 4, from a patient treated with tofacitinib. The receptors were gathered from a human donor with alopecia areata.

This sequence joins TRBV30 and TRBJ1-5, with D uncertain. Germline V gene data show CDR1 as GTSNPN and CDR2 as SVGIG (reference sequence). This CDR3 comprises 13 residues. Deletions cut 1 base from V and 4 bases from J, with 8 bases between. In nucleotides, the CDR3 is TGTGCCTGGAGTGCAGCAGCAAATCAGCCCCAGCATTTT. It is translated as CAWSAAANQPQHF.

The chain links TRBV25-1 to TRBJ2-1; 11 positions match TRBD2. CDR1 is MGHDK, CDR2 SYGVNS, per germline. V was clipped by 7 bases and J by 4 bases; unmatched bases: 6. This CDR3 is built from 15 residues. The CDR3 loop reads CASTPSGGNYNEQFF. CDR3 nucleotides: TGTGCCAGCACCCCTAGCGGGGGGAATTACAATGAGCAGTTCTTC. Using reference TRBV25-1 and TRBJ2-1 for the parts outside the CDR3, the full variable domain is EADIYQTPRYLVIGTGKKITLECSQTMGHDKMYWYQQDPGMELHLIHYSYGVNSTEKGDLSSESTVSRIRTEHFPLTLESARPSHTSQYLCASTPSGGNYNEQFFGPGTRLTVL.

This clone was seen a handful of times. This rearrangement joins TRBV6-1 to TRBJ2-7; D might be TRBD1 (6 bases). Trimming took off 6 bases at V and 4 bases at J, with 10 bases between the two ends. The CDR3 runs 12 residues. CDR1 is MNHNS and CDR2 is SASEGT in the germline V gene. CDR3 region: CASSRTEYEQYF. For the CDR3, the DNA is TGTGCCAGCAGCCGGACAGAGTACGAGCAGTACTTC.

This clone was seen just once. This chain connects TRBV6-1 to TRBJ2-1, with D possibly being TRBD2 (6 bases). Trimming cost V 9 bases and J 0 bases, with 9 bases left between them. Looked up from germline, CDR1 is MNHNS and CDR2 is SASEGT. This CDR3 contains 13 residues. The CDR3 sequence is CASRRDSYNEQFF. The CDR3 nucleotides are TGTGCCAGTAGGAGGGACTCCTACAATGAGCAGTTCTTC.

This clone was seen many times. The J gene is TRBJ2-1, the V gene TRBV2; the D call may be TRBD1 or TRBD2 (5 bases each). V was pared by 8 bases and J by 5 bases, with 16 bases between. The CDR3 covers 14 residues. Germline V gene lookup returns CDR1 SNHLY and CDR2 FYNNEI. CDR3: CASGTDIRDNEQFF. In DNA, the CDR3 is TGTGCCAGCGGGACGGACATTAGGGACAATGAGCAGTTCTTC. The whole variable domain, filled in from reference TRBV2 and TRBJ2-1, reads EPEVTQTPSHQVTQMGQEVILRCVPISNHLYFYWYRQILGQKVEFLVSFYNNEISEKSEIFDDQFSVERPDGSNFTLKIRSTKLEDSAMYFCASGTDIRDNEQFFGPGTRLTVL.

CDR3 sequence reads: CASSRGASGQYF. CDR3 sequence (DNA): TGTGCCAGTAGTAGGGGGGCCTCGGGGCAGTATTTT. The chain carries TRBV2 and TRBJ2-3, with D perhaps being TRBD1 or TRBD2 (6 bases each). The CDR3 consists of 12 residues. Trimming removed 9 bases at V and 11 bases at J, with 18 bases between. CDR1 and CDR2 (germline): SNHLY, FYNNEI.

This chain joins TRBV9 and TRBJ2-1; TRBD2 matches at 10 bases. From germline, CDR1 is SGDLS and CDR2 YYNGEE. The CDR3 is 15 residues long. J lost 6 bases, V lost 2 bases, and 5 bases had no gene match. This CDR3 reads CASSVLAGAANEQFF. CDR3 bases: TGTGCCAGCAGCGTTCTAGCGGGGGCCGCCAATGAGCAGTTCTTC.

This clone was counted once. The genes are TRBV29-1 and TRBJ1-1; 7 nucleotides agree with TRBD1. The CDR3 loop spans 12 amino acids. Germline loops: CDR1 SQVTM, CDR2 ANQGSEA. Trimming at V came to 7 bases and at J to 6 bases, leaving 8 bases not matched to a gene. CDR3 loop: CSAKGARAEAFF. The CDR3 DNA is TGCAGCGCTAAGGGGGCGCGGGCTGAAGCTTTCTTT. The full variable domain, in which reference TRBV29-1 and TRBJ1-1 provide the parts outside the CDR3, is SAVISQKPSRDICQRGTSLTIQCQVDSQVTMMFWYRQQPGQSLTLIATANQGSEATYESGFVIDKFPISRPNLTFSTLTVSNMSPEDSSIYLCSAKGARAEAFFGQGTRLTVV.